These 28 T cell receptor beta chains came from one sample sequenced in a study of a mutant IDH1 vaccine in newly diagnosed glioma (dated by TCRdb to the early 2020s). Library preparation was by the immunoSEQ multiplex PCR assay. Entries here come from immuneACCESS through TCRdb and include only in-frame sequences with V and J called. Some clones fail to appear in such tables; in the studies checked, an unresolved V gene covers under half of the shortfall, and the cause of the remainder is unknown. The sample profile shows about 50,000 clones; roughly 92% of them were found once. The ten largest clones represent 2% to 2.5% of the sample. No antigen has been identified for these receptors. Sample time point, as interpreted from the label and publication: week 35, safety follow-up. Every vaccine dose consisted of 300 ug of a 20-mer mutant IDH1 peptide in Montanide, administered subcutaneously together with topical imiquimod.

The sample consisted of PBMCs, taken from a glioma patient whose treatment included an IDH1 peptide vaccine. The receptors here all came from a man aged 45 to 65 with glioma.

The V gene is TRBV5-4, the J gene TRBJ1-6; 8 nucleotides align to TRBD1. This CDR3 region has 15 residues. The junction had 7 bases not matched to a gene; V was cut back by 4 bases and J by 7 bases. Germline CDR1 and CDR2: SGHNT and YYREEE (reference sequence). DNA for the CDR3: TGTGCCAGCAGCCCCGGACAGGGTTCCAATTCACCCCTCCACTTT. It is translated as CASSPGQGSNSPLHF.

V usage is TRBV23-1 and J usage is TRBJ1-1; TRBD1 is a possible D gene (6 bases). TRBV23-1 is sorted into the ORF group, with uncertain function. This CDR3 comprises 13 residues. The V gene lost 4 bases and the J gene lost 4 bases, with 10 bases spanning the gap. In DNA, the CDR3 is TGCGCCAGCAGTCCTCACAGGGCCACTGAAGCTTTCTTT. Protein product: CASSPHRATEAFF.

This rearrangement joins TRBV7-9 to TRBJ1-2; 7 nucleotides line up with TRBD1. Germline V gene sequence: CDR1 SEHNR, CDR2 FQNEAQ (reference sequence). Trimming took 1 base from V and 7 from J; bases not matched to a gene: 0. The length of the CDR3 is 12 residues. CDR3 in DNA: TGTGCCAGCAGCTTAGACAGGGGTGGCTACACCTTC. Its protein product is CASSLDRGGYTF.

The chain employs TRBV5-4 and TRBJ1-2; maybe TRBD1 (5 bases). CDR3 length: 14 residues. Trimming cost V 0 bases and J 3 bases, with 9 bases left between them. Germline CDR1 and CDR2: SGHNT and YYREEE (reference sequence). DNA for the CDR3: TGTGCCAGCAGCTTGGATCTGGGGGACTATGGCTACACCTTC. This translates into CASSLDLGDYGYTF. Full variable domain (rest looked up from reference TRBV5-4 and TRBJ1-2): ETGVTQSPTHLIKTRGQQVTLRCSSQSGHNTVSWYQQALGQGPQFIFQYYREEENGRGNFPPRFSGLQFPNYSSELNVNALELDDSALYLCASSLDLGDYGYTFGSGTRLTVV.

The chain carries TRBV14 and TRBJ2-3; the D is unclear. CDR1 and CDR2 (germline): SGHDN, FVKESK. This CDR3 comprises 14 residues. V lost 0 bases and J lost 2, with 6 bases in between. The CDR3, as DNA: TGTGCCAGCAGCCAAGATGGGTTCACAGATACGCAGTATTTT. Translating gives CASSQDGFTDTQYF.

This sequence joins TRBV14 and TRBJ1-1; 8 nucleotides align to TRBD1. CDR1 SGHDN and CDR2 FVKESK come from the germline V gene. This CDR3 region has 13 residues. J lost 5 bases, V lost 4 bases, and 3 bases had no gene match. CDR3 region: CASSPWTGTEAFF. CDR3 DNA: TGTGCCAGCAGCCCTTGGACAGGGACTGAAGCTTTCTTT.

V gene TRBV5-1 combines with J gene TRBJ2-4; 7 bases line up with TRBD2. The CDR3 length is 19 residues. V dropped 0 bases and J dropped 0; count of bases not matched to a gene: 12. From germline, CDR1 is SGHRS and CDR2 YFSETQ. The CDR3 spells CASSLGRSGGPLAKNIQYF. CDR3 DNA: TGCGCCAGCAGCTTGGGGCGGTCGGGAGGTCCTCTAGCCAAAAACATTCAGTACTTC.

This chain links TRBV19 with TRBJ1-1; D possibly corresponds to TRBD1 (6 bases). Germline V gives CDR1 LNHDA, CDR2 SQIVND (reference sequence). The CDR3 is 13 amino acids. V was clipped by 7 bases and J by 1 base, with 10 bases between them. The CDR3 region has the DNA TGTGCCAGTACCCCAGGGGCGAACACTGAAGCTTTCTTT. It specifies CASTPGANTEAFF.

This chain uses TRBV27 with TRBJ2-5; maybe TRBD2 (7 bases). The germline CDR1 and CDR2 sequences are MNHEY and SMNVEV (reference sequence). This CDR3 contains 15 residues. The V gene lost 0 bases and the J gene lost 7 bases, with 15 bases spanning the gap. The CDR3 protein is CASSLSDTGRGTQYF. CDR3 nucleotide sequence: TGTGCCAGCAGTTTATCCGATACAGGGAGGGGGACCCAGTACTTC.

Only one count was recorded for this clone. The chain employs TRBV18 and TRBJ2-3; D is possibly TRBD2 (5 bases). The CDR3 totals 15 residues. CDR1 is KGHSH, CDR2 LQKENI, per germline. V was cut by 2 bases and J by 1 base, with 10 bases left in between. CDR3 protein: CASSPGGPGTDTQYF. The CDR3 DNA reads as TGTGCCAGCTCACCAGGCGGGCCTGGCACAGATACGCAGTATTTT. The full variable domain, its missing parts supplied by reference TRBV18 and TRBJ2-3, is NAGVMQNPRHLVRRRGQEARLRCSPMKGHSHVYWYRQLPEEGLKFMVYLQKENIIDESGMPKERFSAEFPKEGPSILRIQQVVRGDSAAYFCASSPGGPGTDTQYFGPGTRLTVL.

CDR3 in DNA: TGCGCCAGCAGCTTGCGGGGGGGCACTGAAGCTTTCTTT. As protein: CASSLRGGTEAFF. The chain employs TRBV5-1 and TRBJ1-1; D is perhaps TRBD1 (5 bases). From germline, CDR1 is SGHRS and CDR2 YFSETQ. V was pared by 1 base and J by 4 bases, with 8 bases between. This CDR3 is built from 13 residues.

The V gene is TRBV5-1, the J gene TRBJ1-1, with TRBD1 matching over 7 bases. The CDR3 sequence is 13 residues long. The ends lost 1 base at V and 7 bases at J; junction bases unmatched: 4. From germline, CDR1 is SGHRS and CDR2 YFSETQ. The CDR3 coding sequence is TGCGCCAGCAGCTTGTCAGGGGGGCTTGAAGCTTTCTTT. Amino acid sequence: CASSLSGGLEAFF.

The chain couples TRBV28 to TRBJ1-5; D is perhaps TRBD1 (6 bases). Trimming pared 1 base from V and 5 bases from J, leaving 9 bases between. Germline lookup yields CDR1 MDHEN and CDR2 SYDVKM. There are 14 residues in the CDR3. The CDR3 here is CASSLSGGHQPQHF. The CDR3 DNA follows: TGTGCCAGCAGTTTATCTGGGGGGCATCAGCCCCAGCATTTT.

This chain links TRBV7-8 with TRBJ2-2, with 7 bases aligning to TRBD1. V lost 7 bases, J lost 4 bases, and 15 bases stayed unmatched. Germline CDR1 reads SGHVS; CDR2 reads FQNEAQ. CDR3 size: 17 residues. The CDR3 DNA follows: TGTGCCAGCACACACCTCCGACAGGGAAAAGTCACCGGGGAGCTGTTTTTT. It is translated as CASTHLRQGKVTGELFF.

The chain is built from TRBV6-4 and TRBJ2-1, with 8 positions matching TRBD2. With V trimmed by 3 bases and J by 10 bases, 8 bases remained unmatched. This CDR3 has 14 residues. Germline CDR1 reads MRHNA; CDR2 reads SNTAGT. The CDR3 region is CASSDSSWTSEQFF. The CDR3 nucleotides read TGTGCCAGCAGTGATTCTTCCTGGACTAGCGAGCAGTTCTTC.

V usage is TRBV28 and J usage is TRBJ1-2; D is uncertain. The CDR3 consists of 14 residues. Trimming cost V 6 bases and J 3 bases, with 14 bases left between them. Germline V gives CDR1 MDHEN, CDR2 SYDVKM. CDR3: CASSPAGSDYGYTF. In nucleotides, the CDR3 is TGTGCCAGCAGCCCGGCAGGCTCAGACTATGGCTACACCTTC.

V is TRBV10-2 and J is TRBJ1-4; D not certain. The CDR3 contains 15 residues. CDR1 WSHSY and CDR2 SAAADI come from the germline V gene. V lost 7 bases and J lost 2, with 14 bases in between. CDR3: CASTISSTTNEKLFF. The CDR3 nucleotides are TGCGCCAGCACAATTTCCTCGACGACTAATGAAAAACTGTTTTTT.

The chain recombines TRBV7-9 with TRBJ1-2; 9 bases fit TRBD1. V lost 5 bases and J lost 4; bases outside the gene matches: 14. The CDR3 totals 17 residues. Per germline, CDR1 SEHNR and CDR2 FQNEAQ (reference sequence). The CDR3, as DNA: TGTGCCAGCAGCCCCCGGACAGGGGTCCGCAATAGCTATGGCTACACCTTC. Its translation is CASSPRTGVRNSYGYTF.

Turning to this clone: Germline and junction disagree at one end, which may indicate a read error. Here the CDR3 reads CASSLVGQTSALHF. Written as DNA, the CDR3 is TGCGCCAGCAGCTTGGTTGGCCAAACTTCAGCCCTCCACTTT. The chain is built from TRBV5-1 and TRBJ1-6; D is ambiguous. The CDR3 runs to 14 residues. Per the germline V gene, CDR1 is SGHRS and CDR2 is YFSETQ.

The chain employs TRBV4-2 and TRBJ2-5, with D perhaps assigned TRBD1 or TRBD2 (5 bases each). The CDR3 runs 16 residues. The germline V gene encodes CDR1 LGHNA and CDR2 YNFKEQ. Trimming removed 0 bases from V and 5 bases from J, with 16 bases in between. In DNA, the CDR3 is TGTGCCAGCAGCCAAGACATCGGGGCCCGTTTGGAGACCCAGTACTTC. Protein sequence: CASSQDIGARLETQYF.

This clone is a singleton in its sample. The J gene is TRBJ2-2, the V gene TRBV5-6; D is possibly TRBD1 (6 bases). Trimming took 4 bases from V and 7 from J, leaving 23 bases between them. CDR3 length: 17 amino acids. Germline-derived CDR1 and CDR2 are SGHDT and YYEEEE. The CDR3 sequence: CASSQRSYRVKSGELFF. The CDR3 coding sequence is TGTGCCAGCAGCCAACGAAGCTACAGGGTTAAAAGCGGGGAGCTGTTTTTT.

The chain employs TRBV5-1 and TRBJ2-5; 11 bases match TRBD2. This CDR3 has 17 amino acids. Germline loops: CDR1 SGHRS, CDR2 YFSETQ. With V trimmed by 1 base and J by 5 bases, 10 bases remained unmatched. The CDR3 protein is CASSLSGTSGPSETQYF. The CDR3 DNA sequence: TGCGCCAGCAGCTTGTCCGGGACTAGCGGTCCATCGGAGACCCAGTACTTC.

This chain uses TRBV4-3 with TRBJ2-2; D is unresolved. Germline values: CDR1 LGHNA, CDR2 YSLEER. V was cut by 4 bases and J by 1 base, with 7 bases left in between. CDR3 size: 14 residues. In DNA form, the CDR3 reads TGCGCCAGCAGCCCCGACTGGAACACCGGGGAGCTGTTTTTT. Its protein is CASSPDWNTGELFF.

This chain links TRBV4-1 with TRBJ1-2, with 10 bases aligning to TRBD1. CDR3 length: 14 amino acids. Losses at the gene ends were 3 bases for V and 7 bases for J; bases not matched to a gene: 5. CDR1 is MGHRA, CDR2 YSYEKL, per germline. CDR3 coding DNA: TGCGCCAGCAGCCACGGGACAGGGGAGCGTGGCTACACCTTC. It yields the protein CASSHGTGERGYTF.

The CDR3 coding sequence is TGTGCCAGCAGCTCTACAGGGGATCTCCACTACGAGCAGTACTTC. It is translated as CASSSTGDLHYEQYF. The V and J genes are TRBV11-2 and TRBJ2-7; 7 bases are a match to TRBD1. Trimming removed 4 bases from V and 3 bases from J; junction bases left unmatched: 9. CDR3 length: 15 amino acids. Germline CDR1 and CDR2: SGHAT and FQNNGV.

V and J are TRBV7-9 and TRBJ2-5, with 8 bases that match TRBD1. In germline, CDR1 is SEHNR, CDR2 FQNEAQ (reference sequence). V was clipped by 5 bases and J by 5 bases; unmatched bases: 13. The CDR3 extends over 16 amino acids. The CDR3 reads CASSARKGQAVETQYF. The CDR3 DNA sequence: TGTGCCAGCAGCGCCAGAAAGGGACAGGCGGTGGAGACCCAGTACTTC.

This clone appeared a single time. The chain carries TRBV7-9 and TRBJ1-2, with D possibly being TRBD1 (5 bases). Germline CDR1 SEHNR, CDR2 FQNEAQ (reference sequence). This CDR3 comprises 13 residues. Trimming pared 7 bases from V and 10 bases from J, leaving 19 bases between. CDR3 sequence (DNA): TGTGCCAGCATCCCCCAGGGCAGTCCCAACTACACCTTC. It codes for CASIPQGSPNYTF.

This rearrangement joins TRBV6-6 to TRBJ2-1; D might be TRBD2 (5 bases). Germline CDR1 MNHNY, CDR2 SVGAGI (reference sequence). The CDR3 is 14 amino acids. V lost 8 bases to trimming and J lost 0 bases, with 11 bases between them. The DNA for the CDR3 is TGTGCCAGCCTACTGGGGAGCTCCTACAATGAGCAGTTCTTC. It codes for CASLLGSSYNEQFF.